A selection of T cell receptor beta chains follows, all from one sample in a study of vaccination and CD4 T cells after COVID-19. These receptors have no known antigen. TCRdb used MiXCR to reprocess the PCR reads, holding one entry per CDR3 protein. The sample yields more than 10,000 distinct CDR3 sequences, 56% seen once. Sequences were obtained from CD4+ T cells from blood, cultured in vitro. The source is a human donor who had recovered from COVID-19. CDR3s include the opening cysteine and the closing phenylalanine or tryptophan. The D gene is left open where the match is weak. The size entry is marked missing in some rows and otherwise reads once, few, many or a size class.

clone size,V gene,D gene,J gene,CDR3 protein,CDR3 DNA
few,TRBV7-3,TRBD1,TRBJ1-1,CASSVTGGNTEAFF,TGTGCCAGCAGCGTGACAGGGGGGAACACTGAAGCTTTCTTT
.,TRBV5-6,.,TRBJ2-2,CASSLAPALRTGELFF,TGTGCCAGCAGCTTGGCCCCTGCGCTACGCACCGGGGAGCTGTTTTTT
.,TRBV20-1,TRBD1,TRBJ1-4,CSAIGTANEKLFF,TGCAGTGCTATTGGGACAGCAAATGAAAAACTGTTTTTT
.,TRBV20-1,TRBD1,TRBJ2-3,CSARVPTGQNLYF,TGCAGTGCTAGAGTTCCTACGGGACAGAATTTATATTTT
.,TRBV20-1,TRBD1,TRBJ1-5,CSAGTGGNQPQHF,TGCAGTGCGGGGACAGGGGGGAATCAGCCCCAGCATTTT
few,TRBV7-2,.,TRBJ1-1,CASTSSWGGSTEAFF,TGTGCCAGCACTTCCAGCTGGGGGGGGAGCACTGAAGCTTTCTTT
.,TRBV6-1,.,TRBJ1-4,CASSTQGRRGKLFF,TGTGCCAGCAGCACACAGGGTCGGAGGGGAAAACTGTTTTTT
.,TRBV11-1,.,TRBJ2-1,CASSSGQFDNEQFF,TGTGCCAGCAGCAGCGGACAGTTCGACAATGAGCAGTTCTTC
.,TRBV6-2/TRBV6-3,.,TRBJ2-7,CASSYGTDSYEQYF,TGTGCCAGCAGTTACGGGACTGACTCCTACGAGCAGTACTTC
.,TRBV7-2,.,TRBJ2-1,CASSLVPGSAGLYNEQFF,TGTGCCAGCAGCTTAGTTCCAGGTTCCGCCGGGCTGTACAATGAGCAGTTCTTC
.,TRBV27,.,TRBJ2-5,CASSTSSRGPQETQYF,TGTGCCAGCAGTACCAGTTCTCGGGGACCTCAAGAGACCCAGTACTTC
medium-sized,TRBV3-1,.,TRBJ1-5,CASSPGTERLVDNQPQHF,TGTGCCAGCAGTCCCGGGACGGAGCGCCTAGTCGATAATCAGCCCCAGCATTTT
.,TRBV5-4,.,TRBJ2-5,CASSFIGRKETQYF,TGTGCCAGCAGCTTTATCGGACGGAAGGAGACCCAGTACTTC
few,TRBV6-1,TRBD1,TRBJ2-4,CASSEKFGTGSDIQYF,TGTGCCAGCAGTGAAAAGTTTGGGACAGGGTCTGACATTCAGTACTTC
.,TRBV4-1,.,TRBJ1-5,CASSQETFRGNQPQHF,TGCGCCAGCAGCCAAGAAACTTTCAGGGGCAATCAGCCCCAGCATTTT
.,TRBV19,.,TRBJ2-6,CASSTGWTDSSGANVLTF,TGTGCCAGTAGTACCGGGTGGACAGATAGCTCTGGGGCCAACGTCCTGACTTTC
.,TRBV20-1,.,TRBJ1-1,CSAVTGTGDTEAFF,TGCAGTGCTGTAACCGGGACGGGGGACACTGAAGCTTTCTTT
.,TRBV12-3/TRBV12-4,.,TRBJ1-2,CASSFNRGGYTF,TGTGCCAGCAGTTTTAACCGGGGAGGCTACACCTTC
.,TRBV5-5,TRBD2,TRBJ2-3,CASGGREFTDTQYF,TGTGCCAGCGGGGGGAGGGAATTCACAGATACGCAGTATTTT
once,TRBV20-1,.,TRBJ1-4,CSARVGRSRGKLFF,TGCAGTGCTAGAGTGGGGAGGTCACGCGGAAAACTGTTTTTT
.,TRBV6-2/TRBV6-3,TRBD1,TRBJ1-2,CAARDRESYGYTF,TGTGCCGCCCGGGACAGGGAGAGCTATGGCTACACCTTC
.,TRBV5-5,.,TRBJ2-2,CASSSLPGSELFF,TGTGCCAGCAGCTCTCTGCCCGGGAGCGAGCTGTTTTTT
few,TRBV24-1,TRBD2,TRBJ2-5,CATSGGSGETQYF,TGTGCCACCAGTGGCGGGAGTGGTGAGACCCAGTACTTC
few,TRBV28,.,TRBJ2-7,CASRDGGLPYEQYF,TGTGCCAGCAGAGACGGAGGCCTTCCTTACGAGCAGTACTTC
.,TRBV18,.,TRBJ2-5,CASSPRMASQETQYF,TGTGCCAGCTCACCACGGATGGCCAGCCAAGAGACCCAGTACTTC
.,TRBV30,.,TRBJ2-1,CAWSVWVIPGVNEQFF,TGTGCCTGGAGTGTTTGGGTAATTCCAGGGGTCAATGAGCAGTTCTTC
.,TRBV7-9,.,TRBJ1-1,CASSPSAVTEAFF,TGTGCCAGCAGCCCCAGTGCCGTGACTGAAGCTTTCTTT
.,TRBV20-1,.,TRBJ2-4,CSARAWDREDIQYF,TGCAGTGCTAGAGCCTGGGACCGAGAGGACATTCAGTACTTC